These 27 T cell receptor beta chains were all obtained from the same sample, sequenced in a study of blood T cell repertoires in COVID-19. Only in-frame clones appear in the TCRdb table, and some are missing; sequencing was by immunoSEQ multiplex PCR. The sample gives fewer than 200,000 clones, 80% to 90% of which show up once; roughly 2.5% is in the top ten. Sequencing input: peripheral blood. These receptors were taken from a man in his forties or fifties with active or convalescent COVID-19.

This clone was seen only once. The chain couples TRBV9 to TRBJ1-2; D is possibly TRBD1 (5 bases). The CDR3 is made up of 13 amino acids. V lost 0 bases and J 6 bases, leaving 9 bases between the germline ends. Germline V gives CDR1 SGDLS, CDR2 YYNGEE. The CDR3 nucleotides read TGTGCCAGCAGCGTAGCAGGGTATGATGGCTACACCTTC. It is translated as CASSVAGYDGYTF.

This clone was recorded once. The V call is TRBV5-6, the J call TRBJ1-3, with a weak D call TRBD1 (6 bases). The CDR3 runs to 17 residues. Germline V gene sequence: CDR1 SGHDT, CDR2 YYEEEE. Trimming took off 4 bases at V and 3 bases at J, with 20 bases between the two ends. The CDR3: CASSRLAGVAFGNTIYF. The DNA of the CDR3 is TGTGCCAGCAGCCGATTAGCAGGGGTGGCTTTTGGAAACACCATATATTTT.

The sample holds one count of this clone. J is TRBJ1-2 and V is TRBV5-5; TRBD1 aligns across 7 bases. The V and J ends lost 3 bases and 5 bases, in that order; junction bases with no gene match: 10. From germline, CDR1 is SGHKS and CDR2 YYEKEE (reference sequence). This CDR3 comprises 15 residues. DNA of the CDR3: TGTGCCAGCAGCTCCTTCCCCGGGACAGTGTATGGCTACACCTTC. It translates to CASSSFPGTVYGYTF.

In this sample, this clone turned up a few times. J is TRBJ1-1 and V is TRBV19, with 8 nucleotides matching TRBD1. The CDR3 spans 17 residues. With V trimmed by 8 bases and J by 2 bases, 16 bases remained unmatched. Germline CDR1 is LNHDA and CDR2 is SQIVND (reference sequence). Here the CDR3 reads CASEVRGRTGKNTEAFF. CDR3 in DNA: TGTGCCAGTGAAGTAAGGGGGCGGACAGGGAAAAACACTGAAGCTTTCTTT.

This clone appeared a few times. This rearrangement joins TRBV19 to TRBJ2-7, with TRBD1 matching over 8 bases. The V gene's germline CDR1 is LNHDA and CDR2 SQIVND (reference sequence). Trimming took 4 bases from V and 3 from J; bases not matched to a gene: 8. The length of the CDR3 is 15 residues. DNA of the CDR3: TGTGCCAGTAGTAAGCTCTACAGGGGGATCTACGAGCAGTACTTC. This sequence encodes CASSKLYRGIYEQYF.

The V call is TRBV4-3, the J call TRBJ1-1; 7 nucleotides align to TRBD1. The CDR3 contains 17 residues. The V gene end was trimmed by 0 bases and the J gene end by 4 bases; junction bases not matched to a gene: 11. Germline assignment: CDR1 LGHNA and CDR2 YSLEER. CDR3 bases: TGCGCCAGCAGCCAAGATTTGGGGACAGACTTAGCCACTGAAGCTTTCTTT. Its translation is CASSQDLGTDLATEAFF.

The genes are TRBV29-1 and TRBJ2-1; 7 positions agree with TRBD1. The V segment lost 3 bases and the J segment 5 bases; nucleotides outside the gene matches: 10. The CDR3 is 15 residues long. The germline V gene has CDR1 SQVTM and CDR2 ANQGSEA. CDR3 nucleotides: TGCAGCGTTGATTGGCAGGGGGAAACTGACAATGAGCAGTTCTTC. Translated, it gives CSVDWQGETDNEQFF.

V gene TRBV7-6 combines with J gene TRBJ1-4; 12 bases agree with TRBD1. Looked up from germline, CDR1 is SGHVS and CDR2 is FNYEAQ. V shed 5 bases, J shed 7 bases, and the junction held 5 bases outside the gene matches. CDR3 length: 15 residues. The CDR3 region has the DNA TGTGCCAGCAGCCCACGGGACAGGGGGCGTGAAAAACTGTTTTTT. Translation gives CASSPRDRGREKLFF.

The chain uses TRBV4-1 and TRBJ2-7; 14 bases fit TRBD2. The CDR3 length is 16 residues. V lost 4 bases and J lost 2; bases outside the gene matches: 4. Germline V gene lookup returns CDR1 MGHRA and CDR2 YSYEKL. The CDR3 sequence is CASSLGTSGGTYEQYF. CDR3 coding DNA: TGCGCCAGCAGCCTCGGGACTAGCGGGGGAACCTACGAGCAGTACTTC.

This chain links TRBV10-1 with TRBJ2-3, with TRBD2 matching 11 bases. Germline V gives CDR1 WNHNN, CDR2 SYGVQD (reference sequence). The CDR3 sequence is 20 residues long. After removal of 0 bases from V and 0 bases from J, the junction contained 11 bases not matched to a gene. Written as DNA, the CDR3 is TGCGCCAGCAGTGAGTCGAAACTAGCGGGGGTAATGTGGAGCACAGATACGCAGTATTTT. Translating gives CASSESKLAGVMWSTDTQYF.

The chain is built from TRBV7-8 and TRBJ1-1; TRBD1 matches at 8 bases. CDR1 is SGHVS and CDR2 is FQNEAQ in the germline V gene. Trimming took 3 bases from V and 2 from J; bases not matched to a gene: 5. The CDR3 is made up of 15 amino acids. The CDR3 DNA reads as TGTGCCAGCAGCTTCGCAGGGACAGGCAACACTGAAGCTTTCTTT. It encodes CASSFAGTGNTEAFF.

The chain has TRBV6-5 and TRBJ2-7; 9 nucleotides line up with TRBD1. This CDR3 contains 13 residues. V trimming: 6 bases; J trimming: 4 bases; junction bases outside the gene matches: 4. Germline V CDR1 and CDR2: MNHEY, SVGAGI. The DNA of the CDR3 is TGTGCCAGCAGCTCCGGACAGGGGTACGAGCAGTACTTC. Amino acid sequence: CASSSGQGYEQYF.

V gene TRBV10-2 combines with J gene TRBJ2-4; 7 bases agree with TRBD1. Germline CDR1 reads WSHSY; CDR2 reads SAAADI. The J segment lost 0 bases and the V segment lost 2 bases, leaving 1 base of the junction unmatched. The CDR3 runs to 15 residues. CDR3 DNA sequence: TGCGCCAGCAGTGAGCGGACAGGAGCCAAAAACATTCAGTACTTC. Translation: CASSERTGAKNIQYF.

This chain connects TRBV6-2 or TRBV6-3 to TRBJ2-7, with D perhaps TRBD1 (6 bases). The CDR3 has 13 amino acids. Trimming took off 6 bases at V and 2 bases at J, with 11 bases between the two ends. Germline V gene data show CDR1 as MNHEY and CDR2 as SVGEGT. The DNA for the CDR3 is TGTGCCAGCAGCTTGACAGGACCCTACGAGCAGTACTTC. Residues: CASSLTGPYEQYF.

The chain couples TRBV27 to TRBJ2-1; D gene uncertain. This CDR3 is built from 14 residues. Germline V CDR1 and CDR2: MNHEY, SMNVEV (reference sequence). V lost 5 bases to trimming and J lost 3 bases, with 11 bases between them. Written as DNA, the CDR3 is TGTGCCAGCAGTCCCCGTCGGGTCTACAATGAGCAGTTCTTC. Translation gives CASSPRRVYNEQFF.

This chain joins TRBV6-2 or TRBV6-3 and TRBJ2-5; D is possibly TRBD1 (5 bases). V lost 2 bases and J lost 7, with 11 bases in between. The germline V gene encodes CDR1 MNHEY and CDR2 SVGEGT. The CDR3 covers 13 residues. This CDR3 is CASSYGQGLTQYF. The CDR3 DNA is TGTGCCAGCAGTTACGGGCAGGGATTGACCCAGTACTTC.

The chain joins TRBV10-3 to TRBJ1-2; the match to TRBD1 covers 12 bases. V gave up 10 bases and J gave up 3 bases; unmatched junction bases: 15. This CDR3 is 17 amino acids long. Per the germline V gene, CDR1 is ENHRY and CDR2 is SYGVKD. The CDR3 spells CATGPGQGASKDYGYTF. Here the CDR3 DNA reads TGTGCCACCGGACCGGGACAGGGGGCTTCGAAGGACTATGGCTACACCTTC.

The V and J genes are TRBV6-1 and TRBJ1-5, with D possibly TRBD1 on 5 matching bases. Deletions cut 0 bases from V and 7 bases from J, with 16 bases between. The CDR3 extends over 16 amino acids. Germline loops: CDR1 MNHNS, CDR2 SASEGT. CDR3 DNA sequence: TGTGCCAGCAGTGAAGCTCGACAGCCCATGGGGCAGCCCCAGCATTTT. Residues: CASSEARQPMGQPQHF.

The chain links TRBV9 to TRBJ2-2, with 7 bases that match TRBD2. The CDR3 covers 16 residues. Germline V gene lookup returns CDR1 SGDLS and CDR2 YYNGEE. J was trimmed by 2 bases and V by 0 bases; bases with no gene match: 4. The CDR3 reads CASSVVAGVNTGELFF. CDR3 DNA: TGTGCCAGCAGCGTAGTGGCGGGGGTTAACACCGGGGAGCTGTTTTTT.

This clone was observed once. This rearrangement joins TRBV29-1 to TRBJ1-4, with D possibly being TRBD1 (6 bases). This CDR3 is 15 amino acids long. Germline lookup yields CDR1 SQVTM and CDR2 ANQGSEA. The V and J ends lost 0 bases and 8 bases respectively, with 16 bases between them. CDR3 sequence: CSVEDRGARREKLFF. The CDR3 DNA reads TGCAGCGTTGAAGATCGGGGGGCCAGGCGGGAAAAACTGTTTTTT.

V is TRBV2 and J is TRBJ2-3, with 9 nucleotides matching TRBD2. Germline CDR1 reads SNHLY; CDR2 reads FYNNEI. The CDR3 is made up of 14 amino acids. J was trimmed by 14 bases and V by 6 bases; bases with no gene match: 15. Here the CDR3 reads CASSVAASGDPRYF. The CDR3, as DNA: TGTGCCAGCAGCGTAGCCGCTAGCGGGGACCCGCGGTATTTT.

V usage is TRBV3-1 (or the pseudogene TRBV3-2) and J usage is TRBJ1-2; 7 nucleotides agree with TRBD1. Looked up from germline, CDR1 is LGHDT and CDR2 is YNNKEL (reference sequence). This CDR3 is built from 16 residues. The trim removed 2 bases at V and 4 bases at J, leaving 10 bases unmatched. DNA of the CDR3: TGTGCCAGCAGCCAAACAAGGGGGACAGTCATCTATGGCTACACCTTC. Translated: CASSQTRGTVIYGYTF.

A single count supports this clone. The rearrangement joins TRBV28 to TRBJ2-7; D possibly corresponds to TRBD2 (6 bases). The CDR3 length is 16 residues. Germline loops: CDR1 MDHEN, CDR2 SYDVKM. The V and J ends lost 4 bases and 3 bases respectively, with 19 bases between them. The CDR3 loop reads CASSYPQGDLNYEQYF. The CDR3 coding sequence is TGTGCCAGCAGTTACCCACAAGGGGACTTAAACTACGAGCAGTACTTC.

The V and J genes are TRBV6-1 and TRBJ1-5, with 9 bases that match TRBD1. The CDR3 sequence is 16 residues long. Germline V gene sequence: CDR1 MNHNS, CDR2 SASEGT. The junction had 4 bases not matched to a gene; V was cut back by 4 bases and J by 0 bases. CDR3 DNA sequence: TGTGCCAGCAGTGTGGGACAGGGAGATAGCAATCAGCCCCAGCATTTT. This sequence encodes CASSVGQGDSNQPQHF.

The V gene is TRBV4-2, the J gene TRBJ2-5, with 7 bases matching TRBD2. The CDR3 loop spans 18 amino acids. Germline trimming cut 0 bases from V and 4 bases from J; bases unmatched to any gene: 14. CDR1 is LGHNA, CDR2 YNFKEQ, per germline. CDR3 nucleotide sequence: TGTGCCAGCAGCCAAGATGGCTTGCCGGCCAGGGAGGGAGAGACCCAGTACTTC. It codes for CASSQDGLPAREGETQYF.

The chain employs TRBV9 and TRBJ1-2; the D is unclear. Trimming removed 0 bases at V and 6 bases at J, with 9 bases between. Germline loops: CDR1 SGDLS, CDR2 YYNGEE. The CDR3 is 13 amino acids. In DNA form, the CDR3 reads TGTGCCAGCAGCGTAGGGGAGGGCGATGGCTACACCTTC. Translation gives CASSVGEGDGYTF.

The chain has TRBV29-1 and TRBJ2-3; no definite D call. In germline, CDR1 is SQVTM, CDR2 ANQGSEA. The CDR3 runs 15 residues. V lost 5 bases and J lost 3, with 18 bases in between. For the CDR3, the DNA is TGCAGCGTTCTAGTTGCGGCCCTGAGTACAGATACGCAGTATTTT. It yields the protein CSVLVAALSTDTQYF.